These 13 T cell receptor beta chains were sequenced from one sample in a study of blood T cell repertoires in COVID-19. Measured with immunoSEQ multiplex PCR; TCRdb has only the in-frame clones, and not every one. The sample has about 170,000 clones, roughly 80% seen once. Sequenced: peripheral blood. These receptors originate from a woman aged 80 or over with acute or convalescent COVID-19.

The sample holds a few counts of this clone. The rearrangement links TRBV28 to TRBJ1-2; D is unclear. From germline, CDR1 is MDHEN and CDR2 SYDVKM. V dropped 5 bases and J dropped 3 bases, with 7 bases sitting between them. CDR3 length: 12 residues. DNA of the CDR3: TGTGCCAGCAGTATCGCGGACTATGGCTACACCTTC. As protein: CASSIADYGYTF.

The chain combines TRBV28 with TRBJ1-1, with a tentative D call TRBD1 (5 bases). Per germline, CDR1 MDHEN and CDR2 SYDVKM. This CDR3 is 15 amino acids long. Trimming removed 6 bases at V and 1 base at J, with 15 bases between. This CDR3 reads CASSRSGGWNTEAFF. CDR3 DNA: TGTGCCAGCAGCCGCAGCGGGGGGTGGAACACTGAAGCTTTCTTT.

The DNA for the CDR3 is TGTGCCAGCACCAACCCAGGAGGGGGGGCCACTGAAGCTTTCTTT. This encodes CASTNPGGGATEAFF. The genes are TRBV2 and TRBJ1-1; D possibly corresponds to TRBD1 (6 bases). V was shortened by 7 bases and J by 4 bases, with 19 bases between the two germline ends. The CDR3 is 15 amino acids. Germline loops: CDR1 SNHLY, CDR2 FYNNEI.

V is TRBV29-1 and J is TRBJ2-3; tentatively, D is TRBD1 (6 bases). This CDR3 has 14 amino acids. V was cut by 4 bases and J by 2 bases, with 13 bases left in between. CDR1 and CDR2 (germline): SQVTM, ANQGSEA. The DNA for the CDR3 is TGCAGCGTTGGGCAGGGGATTATCACAGATACGCAGTATTTT. Translated, it gives CSVGQGIITDTQYF.

The chain uses TRBV6-1 and TRBJ1-6; the D is unclear. V shed 2 bases and J shed 10 bases, with 9 bases lying between them. The V gene's germline CDR1 is MNHNS and CDR2 SASEGT. The CDR3 spans 13 residues. CDR3: CASSEWRESPLHF. CDR3 nucleotides: TGTGCCAGCAGTGAATGGAGGGAATCACCCCTCCACTTT.

This clone was picked up one time. The chain carries TRBV20-1 and TRBJ2-1; no reliable D call. Deletions cut 2 bases from V and 8 bases from J, with 4 bases between. The CDR3 covers 10 residues. Germline V gene sequence: CDR1 DFQATT, CDR2 SNEGSKA (reference sequence). The CDR3 DNA follows: TGCAGTGCTAGATTCGATGAGCAGTTCTTC. Protein: CSARFDEQFF.

The genes are TRBV11-2 and TRBJ2-1; no clear D. Germline V lookup: CDR1 SGHAT, CDR2 FQNNGV. V lost 0 bases to trimming and J lost 7 bases, with 4 bases between them. The CDR3 has 12 amino acids. The CDR3 sequence is CASSLESNEQFF. DNA for the CDR3: TGTGCCAGCAGCTTAGAGTCTAATGAGCAGTTCTTC.

V gene TRBV10-3 combines with J gene TRBJ1-1; a weak D match, TRBD1 (5 bases). Trimming left V 8 bases short and J 2 bases short, with 12 bases between. The CDR3 extends over 13 amino acids. Germline-derived CDR1 and CDR2 are ENHRY and SYGVKD. The CDR3: CAIQGMLNTEAFF. The CDR3 DNA reads TGTGCCATCCAGGGTATGTTAAACACTGAAGCTTTCTTT.

The chain combines TRBV7-2 with TRBJ2-2; the D gene is possibly TRBD2 (7 bases). With 8 bases removed from V and 3 bases from J, the gap between germline ends came to 19 bases. The CDR3 runs to 16 residues. CDR1 is SGHTA and CDR2 is FQGNSA in the germline V gene. The CDR3 protein is CASGTSGAGDTGELFF. The CDR3 DNA reads TGTGCCAGCGGAACGTCGGGGGCGGGGGACACCGGGGAGCTGTTTTTT.

This sequence joins TRBV4-3 and TRBJ2-2, with a possible D match to TRBD2 (7 bases). V shed 0 bases and J shed 9 bases, with 11 bases lying between them. Germline CDR1 reads LGHNA; CDR2 reads YSLEER. This CDR3 has 14 amino acids. CDR3 sequence (DNA): TGCGCCAGCAGCCAAGAGGGGGGGCGAAGGGAGCTGTTTTTT. It specifies CASSQEGGRRELFF.

The chain is built from TRBV28 and TRBJ1-5, with 7 nucleotides matching TRBD1. This CDR3 spans 15 amino acids. Germline V CDR1 and CDR2: MDHEN, SYDVKM. With 3 bases clipped from V and 2 bases from J, the junction kept 4 bases outside the gene matches. CDR3 coding DNA: TGTGCCAGCAGTTTGCGACAGGGTGGCAATCAGCCCCAGCATTTT. Amino acid sequence: CASSLRQGGNQPQHF. The full variable domain, in which reference TRBV28 and TRBJ1-5 provide the parts outside the CDR3, is DVKVTQSSRYLVKRTGEKVFLECVQDMDHENMFWYRQDPGLGLRLIYFSYDVKMKEKGDIPEGYSVSREKKERFSLILESASTNQTSMYLCASSLRQGGNQPQHFGDGTRLSIL.

The rearrangement joins TRBV5-1 to TRBJ2-1; the match to TRBD2 covers 9 bases. This CDR3 is 16 amino acids long. Germline CDR1 and CDR2: SGHRS and YFSETQ. V lost 6 bases and J lost 13; bases outside the gene matches: 20. The CDR3 loop reads CASILIAGESGSRQFF. DNA for the CDR3: TGCGCCAGCATACTTATAGCGGGAGAGAGCGGGAGCCGCCAGTTCTTC.

This clone was detected only a few times. The chain employs TRBV4-3 and TRBJ2-7, with D hard to call. CDR3 length equals 14 residues. Deletions cut 8 bases from V and 0 bases from J, with 14 bases between. Germline CDR1 reads LGHNA; CDR2 reads YSLEER. CDR3 sequence (DNA): TGCGCCAGCGGTCTACGTTTGAACTCCTACGAGCAGTACTTC. Translation: CASGLRLNSYEQYF.